Each of the 3 T cell receptor beta chains below was sequenced from the same sample in a study of blood T cells in healthy people across ages. Sample-barcoded 5' priming and a J-beta primer mix drove a second PCR of about 7 to 11 cycles. In TCRdb, the 5' RACE reads were re-called with MiXCR into one record per CDR3 protein. The repertoire has 550,000 to 800,000 distinct CDR3 sequences, around 21% of them found once; the top ten carry more than 3%. The sample comprised blood. The receptors were sampled from a man in his 70s in good health.

The genes are TRBV7-6 and TRBJ2-1; a possible D gene is TRBD2 (6 bases). This CDR3 has 16 residues. The V and J ends lost 1 base and 1 base respectively, with 11 bases between them. Germline V gene data show CDR1 as SGHVS and CDR2 as FNYEAQ. The CDR3 protein is CASSLDLGGSYNEQFF. The DNA of the CDR3 is TGTGCCAGCAGCTTAGATCTGGGGGGTTCCTACAATGAGCAGTTCTTC.

This clonotype was detected only a few times. This chain joins TRBV5-1 and TRBJ1-4, with D possibly matching TRBD1 (6 bases). The V gene lost 0 bases and the J gene lost 3 bases, with 12 bases spanning the gap. The CDR3 is 16 residues long. Germline CDR1 is SGHRS and CDR2 is YFSETQ. The CDR3 protein is CASSLALTGSNEKLFF. CDR3 DNA: TGCGCCAGCAGCTTGGCCTTAACAGGGTCTAATGAAAAACTGTTTTTT.

The sample holds a few counts of this clonotype. V usage is TRBV12-3 or TRBV12-4 and J usage is TRBJ1-1, with 8 bases that match TRBD1. V shed 6 bases, J shed 3 bases, and the junction held 12 bases outside the gene matches. CDR3 length equals 16 residues. CDR3: CASSFDAGGQYTEAFF. The CDR3 DNA sequence: TGTGCCAGCAGCTTTGATGCAGGGGGCCAGTACACTGAAGCTTTCTTT.